The sequence of this T cell receptor (beta chain) was determined in a study of T cells in narcolepsy. Study-wide points: Some memory CD4+ repertoires had no autoreactive clone sequences.

A remark on this clone: The antigen remains undetermined.

Profiling relied on immunoSEQ multiplex PCR, and the TCRdb table lists in-frame clones only, not all of them. The sample lists 32,000 or so clones, around 86% occurring once. CDR3 length: 16 amino acids. V lost 0 bases to trimming and J lost 9 bases; unmatched junction nucleotides: 11. CDR1 and CDR2 (germline): SGHVS, FQNEAQ. The source is a human donor with narcolepsy. Material for sequencing was CD45RA- memory CD4+ T cells from PBMCs. J is TRBJ1-2 and V is TRBV7-8; TRBD1 matches at 9 bases. The chain's CDR3 is CASSLATGTGRGSYTF. CDR3 bases: TGTGCCAGCAGCTTAGCCACCGGGACAGGGCGCGGGAGCTACACCTTC. The full variable domain, with the rest looked up from reference TRBV7-8 and TRBJ1-2, is GAGVSQSPRYKVAKRGQDVALRCDPISGHVSLFWYQQALGQGPEFLTYFQNEAQLDKSGLPSDRFFAERPEGSVSTLKIQRTQQEDSAVYLCASSLATGTGRGSYTFGSGTRLTVV.